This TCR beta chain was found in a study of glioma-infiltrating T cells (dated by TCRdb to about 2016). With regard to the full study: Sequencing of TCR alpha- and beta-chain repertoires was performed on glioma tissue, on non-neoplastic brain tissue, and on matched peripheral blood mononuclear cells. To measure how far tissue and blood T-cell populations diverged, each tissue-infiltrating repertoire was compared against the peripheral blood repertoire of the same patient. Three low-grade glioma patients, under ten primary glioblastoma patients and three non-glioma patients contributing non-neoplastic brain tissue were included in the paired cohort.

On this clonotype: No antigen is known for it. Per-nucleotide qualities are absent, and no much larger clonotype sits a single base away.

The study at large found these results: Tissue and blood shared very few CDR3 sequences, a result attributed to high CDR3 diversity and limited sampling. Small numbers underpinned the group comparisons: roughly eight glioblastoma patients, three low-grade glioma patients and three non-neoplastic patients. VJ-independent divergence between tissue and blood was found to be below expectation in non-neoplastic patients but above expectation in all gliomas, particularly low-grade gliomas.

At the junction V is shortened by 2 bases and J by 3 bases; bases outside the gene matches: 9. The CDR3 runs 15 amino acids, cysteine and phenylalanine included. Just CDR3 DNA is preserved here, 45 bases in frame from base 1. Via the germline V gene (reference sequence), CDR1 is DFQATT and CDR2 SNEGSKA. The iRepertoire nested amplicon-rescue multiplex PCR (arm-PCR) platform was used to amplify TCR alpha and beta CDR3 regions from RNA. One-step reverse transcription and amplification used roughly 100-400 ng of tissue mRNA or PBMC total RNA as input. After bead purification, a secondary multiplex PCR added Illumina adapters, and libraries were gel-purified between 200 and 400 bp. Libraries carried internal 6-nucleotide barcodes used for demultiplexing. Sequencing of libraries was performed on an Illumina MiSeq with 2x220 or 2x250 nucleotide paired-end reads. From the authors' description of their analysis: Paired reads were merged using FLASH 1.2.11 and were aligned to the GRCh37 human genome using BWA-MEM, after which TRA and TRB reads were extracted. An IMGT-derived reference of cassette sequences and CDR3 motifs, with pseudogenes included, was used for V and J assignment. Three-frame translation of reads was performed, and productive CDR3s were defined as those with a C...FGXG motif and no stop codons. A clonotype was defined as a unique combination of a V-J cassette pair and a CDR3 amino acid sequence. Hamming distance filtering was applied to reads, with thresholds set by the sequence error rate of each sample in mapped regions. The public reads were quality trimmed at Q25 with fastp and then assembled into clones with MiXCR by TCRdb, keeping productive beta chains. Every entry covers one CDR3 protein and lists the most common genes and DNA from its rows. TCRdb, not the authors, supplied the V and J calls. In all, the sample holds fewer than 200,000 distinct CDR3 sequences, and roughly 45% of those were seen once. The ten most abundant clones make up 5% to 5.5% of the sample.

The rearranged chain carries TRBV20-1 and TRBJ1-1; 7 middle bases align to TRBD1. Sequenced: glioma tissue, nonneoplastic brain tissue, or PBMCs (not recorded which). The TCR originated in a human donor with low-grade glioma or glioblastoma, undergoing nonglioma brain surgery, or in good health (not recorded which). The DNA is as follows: TGCAGTGCTAGAAACCCGGGGACAGTGGACACTGAAGCTTTCTTT. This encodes CSARNPGTVDTEAFF.